Presented here are 24 T cell receptor beta chains from one specimen sequenced in a study of CD8 T cells in Susac syndrome. When the RNA was reverse transcribed, random hexamers were used with an input of roughly 0.45 to 1 ug. A single record per CDR3 protein comes from TCRdb applying MiXCR to the immunoSEQ multiplex PCR reads. The sample consists of 250,000 to 300,000 distinct CDR3 sequences, about 88% of them appearing once. Sample: CD8+ T cells from PBMCs. The receptors here all came from a human donor with multiple sclerosis.

The V gene is TRBV3-1, the J gene TRBJ2-3; tentatively, D is TRBD1 (5 bases). V lost 0 bases, J lost 1 base, and 11 bases lay in between. From germline, CDR1 is LGHDT and CDR2 YNNKEL (reference sequence). This CDR3 has 16 residues. CDR3 loop: CASSQDVGHRTDTQYF. CDR3 coding DNA: TGTGCCAGCAGCCAAGACGTGGGGCACCGCACAGATACGCAGTATTTT.

The genes are TRBV6-2 or TRBV6-3 and TRBJ2-4, with TRBD1 matching over 12 bases. Germline assignment: CDR1 MNHEY and CDR2 SVGEGT. With 4 bases clipped from V and 7 bases from J, the junction kept 2 bases outside the gene matches. This CDR3 contains 14 residues. CDR3 amino acids: CASSFGTGGNIQYF. The DNA for the CDR3 is TGTGCCAGCAGTTTCGGGACAGGGGGCAACATTCAGTACTTC.

CDR3 bases: TGTGCCAGCAGTGAGGGGACGGATAATGAAAAACTGTTTTTT. Its protein product is CASSEGTDNEKLFF. V and J are TRBV6-4 and TRBJ1-4; maybe TRBD1 (5 bases). The CDR3 has 14 amino acids. Germline assignment: CDR1 MRHNA and CDR2 SNTAGT. Trimming removed 3 bases from V and 4 bases from J, with 9 bases in between.

V usage is TRBV4-1 and J usage is TRBJ1-1; D may be TRBD1 (5 bases). This CDR3 has 14 amino acids. V lost 1 base, J lost 11 bases, and 17 bases lay in between. Germline V gene data show CDR1 as MGHRA and CDR2 as YSYEKL. The CDR3 sequence is CASSQGTSARLAFF. The CDR3 nucleotides are TGCGCCAGCAGCCAAGGGACATCGGCACGGTTGGCTTTCTTT.

CDR3 DNA: TGTGCCAGCAGCCCGCCTAGCGGGGGGGCTGGAGATACGCAGTATTTT. Protein: CASSPPSGGAGDTQYF. The J gene is TRBJ2-3, the V gene TRBV6-4, with 12 bases aligning to TRBD2. The germline V gene encodes CDR1 MRHNA and CDR2 SNTAGT. Trimming took 6 bases from V and 5 from J; bases not matched to a gene: 9. The CDR3 totals 16 residues.

This clonotype was detected a few times. This chain joins TRBV18 and TRBJ2-7; D uncertain. Germline V CDR1 and CDR2: KGHSH, LQKENI. Trimming took 3 bases from V and 4 from J, leaving 16 bases between them. The CDR3 covers 15 residues. This CDR3 reads CASSPPEMGIYEQYF. Written as DNA, the CDR3 is TGTGCCAGCTCACCTCCCGAAATGGGAATTTACGAGCAGTACTTC.

CDR3 protein: CATSDQFDASGTLGTDTQYF. CDR3 coding DNA: TGTGCCACCAGTGATCAATTTGATGCTAGCGGAACGCTAGGGACAGATACGCAGTATTTT. The V and J genes are TRBV24-1 and TRBJ2-3, with TRBD2 identical over 7 bases. CDR1 and CDR2 (germline): KGHDR, SFDVKD. The CDR3 extends over 20 amino acids. The V gene end was trimmed by 3 bases and the J gene end by 3 bases; junction bases not matched to a gene: 20.

This clonotype appeared a few times. The V gene is TRBV7-9, the J gene TRBJ2-7; the match to TRBD1 covers 10 bases. This CDR3 has 15 residues. Germline-derived CDR1 and CDR2 are SEHNR and FQNEAQ (reference sequence). V shed 5 bases and J 2 bases; nucleotides not matched to a gene: 6. CDR3 sequence (DNA): TGTGCCAGCAGCCTGGGACAGGGGTTAACCTACGAGCAGTACTTC. Protein sequence: CASSLGQGLTYEQYF.

The chain links TRBV29-1 to TRBJ2-1, with a tentative D call TRBD2 (5 bases). The CDR3 covers 11 residues. V lost 6 bases and J lost 6, with 9 bases in between. Per the germline V gene, CDR1 is SQVTM and CDR2 is ANQGSEA. The CDR3 nucleotides are TGCAGCGTCGAGGGCGTCAATGAGCAGTTCTTC. Its translation: CSVEGVNEQFF.

The gene calls are TRBV29-1 and TRBJ2-5; the D is unclear. The CDR3 covers 10 residues. Trimming took 6 bases from V and 5 from J, leaving 7 bases between them. The germline V gene has CDR1 SQVTM and CDR2 ANQGSEA. CDR3 amino acids: CSVNVETQYF. The CDR3 bases are TGCAGCGTCAACGTTGAGACCCAGTACTTC.

This clonotype was seen only once. In DNA, the CDR3 is TGTGCCAGCAGCTCCGAAGAGCGCAATGAGCAGTTCTTC. This encodes CASSSEERNEQFF. V and J are TRBV6-4 and TRBJ2-1, with D unclear. Germline-derived CDR1 and CDR2 are MRHNA and SNTAGT. V was shortened by 6 bases and J by 6 bases, with 12 bases between the two germline ends. The CDR3 totals 13 residues.

This clonotype was seen only once. The chain recombines TRBV28 with TRBJ1-1; D remains unclear. The CDR3 is 13 residues long. V lost 3 bases and J lost 7, with 12 bases in between. Germline V lookup: CDR1 MDHEN, CDR2 SYDVKM. The CDR3: CASSFGEVGEAFF. The CDR3, as DNA: TGTGCCAGCAGTTTCGGAGAAGTGGGTGAAGCTTTCTTT.

The chain carries TRBV25-1 and TRBJ2-7; D gene uncertain. V lost 3 bases and J lost 5, with 5 bases in between. The CDR3 sequence is 11 residues long. Germline CDR1 reads MGHDK; CDR2 reads SYGVNS. CDR3 in DNA: TGTGCCAGCAGTGAGTTAGACGAGCAGTACTTC. This codes for CASSELDEQYF.

The CDR3 region has the DNA TGTGCCAGCAGCCCCTCCTTTGGGACTAGCGGTTCCTACGAGCAGTACTTC. It encodes CASSPSFGTSGSYEQYF. V gene TRBV7-9 combines with J gene TRBJ2-7; 11 nucleotides align to TRBD2. Trimming cost V 5 bases and J 1 base; bases outside gene matches: 10. Germline CDR1 is SEHNR and CDR2 is FQNEAQ (reference sequence). The CDR3 totals 17 residues.

J is TRBJ1-1 and V is TRBV20-1; TRBD1 aligns across 9 bases. The germline CDR1 and CDR2 sequences are DFQATT and SNEGSKA (reference sequence). CDR3 length: 12 amino acids. Trimming removed 0 bases from V and 14 bases from J; junction bases left unmatched: 7. CDR3 DNA: TGCAGTGCTAGAGATAACCGGGACAGGGAATTCTTT. Residues: CSARDNRDREFF.

The chain carries TRBV6-5 and TRBJ1-1; no clear D. The germline gives CDR1 MNHEY, CDR2 SVGAGI. Trimming left V 2 bases short and J 0 bases short, with 16 bases between. CDR3 length: 17 residues. Written as DNA, the CDR3 is TGTGCCAGCAGTTACAGGATTCTCGAGGGCATGAACACTGAAGCTTTCTTT. Protein product: CASSYRILEGMNTEAFF.

This rearrangement joins TRBV4-1 to TRBJ2-1; 11 bases match TRBD2. The CDR3 consists of 18 residues. The V gene's germline CDR1 is MGHRA and CDR2 YSYEKL. Losses at the gene ends were 2 bases for V and 6 bases for J; bases not matched to a gene: 12. The DNA of the CDR3 is TGCGCCAGCAGCCAATACCCCCCGACTAGCGGGACCGGCAATGAGCAGTTCTTC. This gives the protein CASSQYPPTSGTGNEQFF.

The J gene is TRBJ2-7, the V gene TRBV4-2; 7 bases align to TRBD1. The CDR3 is 17 residues long. J gave up 1 base and V 0 bases, and 9 bases lay outside the gene matches. From germline, CDR1 is LGHNA and CDR2 YNFKEQ. The CDR3 region is CASSQDLLGQESYEQYF. In DNA, the CDR3 is TGTGCCAGCAGCCAAGACTTACTAGGACAGGAATCCTACGAGCAGTACTTC.

V usage is TRBV19 and J usage is TRBJ2-7; TRBD2 matches 7 bases. J gave up 5 bases and V 7 bases, and 11 bases lay outside the gene matches. CDR1 is LNHDA and CDR2 is SQIVND in the germline V gene (reference sequence). The CDR3 covers 14 residues. Here the CDR3 DNA reads TGTGCCAGTAATACGGCAGCGGGGTTCGACGAGCAGTACTTC. The encoded protein is CASNTAAGFDEQYF.

J is TRBJ1-1 and V is TRBV12-3 or TRBV12-4; tentatively, D is TRBD1 (5 bases). Trimming removed 6 bases from V and 6 bases from J, with 11 bases in between. This CDR3 region has 12 residues. CDR3 nucleotide sequence: TGTGCCAGCAGCTGGGGGAGCGCTGAAGCTTTCTTT. Translated: CASSWGSAEAFF.

This clonotype is medium-sized within its sample. The CDR3 DNA reads TGTGCCAGCAGCGAGCTACAGGGGGCTGGGTACGAGCAGTACTTC. Its translation is CASSELQGAGYEQYF. The rearrangement links TRBV2 to TRBJ2-7; 9 positions agree with TRBD1. With 6 bases clipped from V and 4 bases from J, the junction kept 10 bases outside the gene matches. The germline gives CDR1 SNHLY, CDR2 FYNNEI. The CDR3 length is 15 residues.

This clonotype was found a few times. The chain joins TRBV4-1 to TRBJ2-4, with D perhaps TRBD2 (6 bases). CDR1 and CDR2 (germline): MGHRA, YSYEKL. V was pared by 4 bases and J by 0 bases, with 13 bases between. This CDR3 comprises 16 residues. DNA of the CDR3: TGCGCCAGCAGCCCTCGATGGGAGGTAGCCAAAAACATTCAGTACTTC. This gives the protein CASSPRWEVAKNIQYF.

The chain uses TRBV9 and TRBJ2-5; 8 positions agree with TRBD2. CDR1 SGDLS and CDR2 YYNGEE come from the germline V gene. The CDR3 totals 14 residues. Trimming took 3 bases from V and 1 from J; bases not matched to a gene: 2. CDR3 DNA sequence: TGTGCCAGCAGCGCGGGGGGGTTCCAAGAGACCCAGTACTTC. Protein sequence: CASSAGGFQETQYF.

This clonotype showed up just once. V is TRBV29-1 and J is TRBJ1-2; TRBD1 might be the D (5 bases). The length of the CDR3 is 13 residues. Looked up from germline, CDR1 is SQVTM and CDR2 is ANQGSEA. Trimming pared 0 bases from V and 4 bases from J, leaving 9 bases between. The CDR3 loop reads CSVEDRDPYGYTF. For the CDR3, the DNA is TGCAGCGTTGAAGATCGGGACCCCTATGGCTACACCTTC.